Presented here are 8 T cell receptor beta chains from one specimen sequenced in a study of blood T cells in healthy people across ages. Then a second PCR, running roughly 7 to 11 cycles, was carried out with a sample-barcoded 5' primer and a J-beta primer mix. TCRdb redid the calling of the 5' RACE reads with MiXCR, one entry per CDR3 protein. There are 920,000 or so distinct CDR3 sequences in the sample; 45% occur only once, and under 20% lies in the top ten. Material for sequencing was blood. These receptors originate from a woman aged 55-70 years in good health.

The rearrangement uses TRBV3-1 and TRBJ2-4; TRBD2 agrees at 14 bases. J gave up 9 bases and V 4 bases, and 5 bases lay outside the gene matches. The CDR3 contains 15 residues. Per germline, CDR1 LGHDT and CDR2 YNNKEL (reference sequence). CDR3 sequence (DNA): TGTGCCAGCAGCCCGACTAGCGGGGGGGCTGGCATTCAGTACTTC. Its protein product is CASSPTSGGAGIQYF.

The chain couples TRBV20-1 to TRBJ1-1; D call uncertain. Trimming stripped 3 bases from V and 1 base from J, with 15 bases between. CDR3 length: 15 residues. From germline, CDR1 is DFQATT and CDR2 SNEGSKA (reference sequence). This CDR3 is CSASVRGLRNTEAFF. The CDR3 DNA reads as TGCAGTGCTAGCGTTCGAGGCCTTAGGAACACTGAAGCTTTCTTT.

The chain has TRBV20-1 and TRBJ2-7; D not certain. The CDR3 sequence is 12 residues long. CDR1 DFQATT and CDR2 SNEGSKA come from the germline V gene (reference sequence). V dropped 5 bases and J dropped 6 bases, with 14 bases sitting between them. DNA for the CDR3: TGCAGTGCTCCCTCCCCACCGGGCGAGCAGTACTTC. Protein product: CSAPSPPGEQYF.

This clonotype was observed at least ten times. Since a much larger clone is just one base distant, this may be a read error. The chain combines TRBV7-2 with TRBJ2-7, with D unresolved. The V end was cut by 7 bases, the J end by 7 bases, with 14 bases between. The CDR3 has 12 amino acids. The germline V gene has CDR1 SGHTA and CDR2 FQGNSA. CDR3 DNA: TGTGCCAGCAATATTATACTGAATGAGCAGTACTTC. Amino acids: CASNIILNEQYF.

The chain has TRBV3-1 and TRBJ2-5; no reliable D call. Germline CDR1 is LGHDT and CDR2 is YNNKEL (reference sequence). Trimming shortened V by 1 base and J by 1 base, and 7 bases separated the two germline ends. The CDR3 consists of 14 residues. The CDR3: CASSQASGQETQYF. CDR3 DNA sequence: TGTGCCAGCAGCCAAGCTTCAGGCCAAGAGACCCAGTACTTC.

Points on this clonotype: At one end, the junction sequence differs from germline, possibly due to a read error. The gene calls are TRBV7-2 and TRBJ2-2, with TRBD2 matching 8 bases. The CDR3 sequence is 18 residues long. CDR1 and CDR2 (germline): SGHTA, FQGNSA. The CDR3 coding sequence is TGTGCCAGCGAGTCGCGCAGGTGGCGGGGGGAATACACCGGAGAGCTGTTTTTT. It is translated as CASESRRWRGEYTGELFF.

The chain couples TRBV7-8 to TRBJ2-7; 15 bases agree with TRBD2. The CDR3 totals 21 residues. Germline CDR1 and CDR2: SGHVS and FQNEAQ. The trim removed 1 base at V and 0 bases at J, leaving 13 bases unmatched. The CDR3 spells CASSLEALMGLAGGLSYEQYF. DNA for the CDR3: TGTGCCAGCAGCTTAGAAGCTTTGATGGGACTAGCGGGAGGACTCTCCTACGAGCAGTACTTC.

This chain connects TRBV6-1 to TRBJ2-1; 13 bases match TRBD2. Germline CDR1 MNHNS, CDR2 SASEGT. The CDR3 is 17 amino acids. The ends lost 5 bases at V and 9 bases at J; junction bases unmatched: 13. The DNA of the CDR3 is TGTGCCAGCAGTCCACCTTGGACTAGCGGGAGAAGCAGTGAGCAGTTCTTC. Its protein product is CASSPPWTSGRSSEQFF.